This paragraph reports one TCR beta chain. Antigen: not known. These data originate in a study of blood T cells in healthy people across ages. Study overall: About one barcoded beta molecule was captured per two T cells (by template switching).

Trimming removed 6 bases from V and 8 bases from J, with 19 bases in between. The CDR3 is made up of 14 amino acids. Study observations and caveats: Donors of long life had a larger count of naive CD4+ cells and greater diversity than aged donors. With naive T cell percentage, TCR beta diversity showed a strong correlation. Changes in expanded clonotypes were possibly confounded, as the CMV status of donors was unknown.

Through a sample-barcoded 5' primer and a J-beta primer mix, a second PCR was run for about 7 to 12 cycles. A single record per CDR3 protein comes from TCRdb applying MiXCR to the 5' RACE reads. The sample has roughly 800,000 distinct CDR3 sequences, more than 45% seen once. This TCR came from a man aged 25 to 40 in good health. The specimen was blood. The chain is built from TRBV12-3 or TRBV12-4 and TRBJ1-2, with a possible D match to TRBD1 (5 bases). The chain's CDR3 is CASSRDLHQMGYTF. The DNA for the CDR3 is TGTGCCAGCAGCCGGGACTTACATCAGATGGGCTACACCTTC.